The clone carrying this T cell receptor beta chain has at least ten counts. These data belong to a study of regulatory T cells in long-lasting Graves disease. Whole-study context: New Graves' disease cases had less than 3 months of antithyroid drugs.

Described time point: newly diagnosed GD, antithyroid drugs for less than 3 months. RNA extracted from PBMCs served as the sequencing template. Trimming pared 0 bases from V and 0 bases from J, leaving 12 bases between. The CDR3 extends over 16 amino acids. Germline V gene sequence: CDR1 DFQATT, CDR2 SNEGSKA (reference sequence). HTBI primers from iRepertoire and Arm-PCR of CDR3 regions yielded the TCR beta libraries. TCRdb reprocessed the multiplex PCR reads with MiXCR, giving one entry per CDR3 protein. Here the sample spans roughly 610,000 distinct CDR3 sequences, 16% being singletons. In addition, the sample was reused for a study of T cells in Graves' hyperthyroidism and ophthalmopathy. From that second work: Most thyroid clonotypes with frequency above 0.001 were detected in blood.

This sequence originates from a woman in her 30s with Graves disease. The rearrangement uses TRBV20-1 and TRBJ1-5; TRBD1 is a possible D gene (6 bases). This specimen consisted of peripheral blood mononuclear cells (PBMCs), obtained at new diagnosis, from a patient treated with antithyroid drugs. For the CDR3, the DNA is TGCAGTGCTAGAGAACAGACAGGTTATAGCAATCAGCCCCAGCATTTT. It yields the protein CSAREQTGYSNQPQHF.